This T cell receptor beta chain was recorded in a study of CD8+ T cells in alopecia areata. Study in general: Treated patients were given oral tofacitinib, which was dosed at 5 to 10 mg twice daily. After 6 to 18 months of tofacitinib, follow-up continued 6 months off drug.

Remarks on this clone: The antigen is not known.

Overall study findings and caveats: In patients, TCRs were shared less clearly than in mice, and HLA may possibly be involved.

Reverse transcribed after extraction, RNA yielded cDNA as the sequencing template. Libraries were prepared by immunoSEQ multiplex PCR; TCRdb keeps only in-frame clonotypes and omits some of them. The sample yields about 150,000 clones, 87% seen once. Germline V lookup: CDR1 MNHEY, CDR2 SMNVEV (reference sequence). CDR3 length equals 11 residues. Trimming pared 5 bases from V and 8 bases from J, leaving 7 bases between. The chain is built from TRBV27 and TRBJ2-1; no clear D gene. The sample consisted of CD8+ T cells sorted from blood, taken at week 0. The sequence was collected from a human donor with alopecia areata. Here the CDR3 reads CASSGPHEQFF. The CDR3, as DNA: TGTGCCAGCAGTGGGCCCCATGAGCAGTTCTTC.